This TCR beta chain came from a study of blood T cell repertoires in COVID-19. Cohort assignment relied on participant-reported clinical history. Between the trimmed V and J ends, which lost 3 bases and 3 bases, there was a span of 12 bases. The germline V gene encodes CDR1 SEHNR and CDR2 FQNEAQ (reference sequence). The CDR3 is 14 residues long. The table came from immunoSEQ multiplex PCR; TCRdb's copy has only in-frame clones and leaves some out. The sample yields about 140,000 clones, around 80% seen once. The receptor comes from a woman under 30 who had been exposed to COVID-19. V and J are TRBV7-9 and TRBJ2-7, with D perhaps matching TRBD1 (5 bases). The sample was PBMCs or T cells enriched from blood (not recorded which). Written as DNA, the CDR3 is TGTGCCAGCAGCTTTCCAACAGGTGGCTACGAGCAGTACTTC. It codes for CASSFPTGGYEQYF.